The 9 T cell receptor beta chains below come from one sample, sequenced in a study of technical replicates of blood from a handful of donors. The protocol was immunoSEQ multiplex PCR, while the TCRdb copy is restricted to in-frame clones and leaves out a portion. Seen here are some 70,000 clones, just under 95% observed once, and the top ten hold roughly 0.36%. Material for sequencing was T cells isolated from PBMCs. Receptors were obtained from a human donor in good health.

The chain has TRBV29-1 and TRBJ2-1; a weak D match, TRBD2 (5 bases). Germline V gives CDR1 SQVTM, CDR2 ANQGSEA. V gave up 3 bases and J gave up 15 bases, with 15 bases separating them. The CDR3 contains 11 residues. The CDR3 DNA reads as TGCAGCGTTGATAAGGAGGTCCCTGGGTTCTTC. This gives the protein CSVDKEVPGFF.

The rearrangement uses TRBV9 and TRBJ2-3; D may be TRBD2 (5 bases). Germline-derived CDR1 and CDR2 are SGDLS and YYNGEE. This CDR3 spans 14 amino acids. The V and J ends lost 2 bases and 2 bases respectively, with 9 bases between them. DNA of the CDR3: TGTGCCAGCAGCGTGAGGGTCCTCACAGATACGCAGTATTTT. It yields the protein CASSVRVLTDTQYF.

V usage is TRBV10-3 and J usage is TRBJ2-2, with a weak D call TRBD2 (5 bases). Looked up from germline, CDR1 is ENHRY and CDR2 is SYGVKD. Trimming shortened V by 4 bases and J by 4 bases, and 7 bases separated the two germline ends. The CDR3 length is 13 residues. CDR3 loop: CAISGESTGELFF. Written as DNA, the CDR3 is TGTGCCATCAGTGGGGAGAGCACCGGGGAGCTGTTTTTT.

The CDR3 loop is CASSIAGGIYNEQFF. The CDR3, as DNA: TGTGCCAGCAGTATAGCGGGAGGAATTTACAATGAGCAGTTCTTC. V gene TRBV5-4 combines with J gene TRBJ2-1; 10 bases are a match to TRBD2. V dropped 5 bases and J dropped 4; count of bases not matched to a gene: 6. The germline CDR1 and CDR2 sequences are SGHNT and YYREEE (reference sequence). The CDR3 consists of 15 residues.

J is TRBJ2-2 and V is TRBV19; a possible D gene is TRBD1 (5 bases). From germline, CDR1 is LNHDA and CDR2 SQIVND (reference sequence). V lost 5 bases to trimming and J lost 4 bases, with 14 bases between them. CDR3 size: 15 residues. CDR3 coding DNA: TGTGCCAGTAGTTGGTCAGGGCTTAGCACCGGGGAGCTGTTTTTT. Translated, it gives CASSWSGLSTGELFF.

The chain is built from TRBV7-2 and TRBJ2-3; TRBD1 matches 11 bases. CDR1 is SGHTA, CDR2 FQGNSA, per germline. Trimming at V came to 2 bases and at J to 6 bases, leaving 7 bases not matched to a gene. The CDR3 contains 16 residues. For the CDR3, the DNA is TGTGCCAGCAGCTTATCGGTGGACAGGGGGCGCGATACGCAGTATTTT. It translates to CASSLSVDRGRDTQYF. The whole variable domain, filled in from reference TRBV7-2 and TRBJ2-3, reads GAGVSQSPSNKVTEKGKDVELRCDPISGHTALYWYRQSLGQGLEFLIYFQGNSAPDKSGLPSDRFSAERTGGSVSTLTIQRTQQEDSAVYLCASSLSVDRGRDTQYFGPGTRLTVL.

V gene TRBV7-9 combines with J gene TRBJ2-1; D may be TRBD1 (6 bases). This CDR3 contains 12 residues. Trimming took off 5 bases at V and 8 bases at J, with 10 bases between the two ends. CDR1 SEHNR and CDR2 FQNEAQ come from the germline V gene (reference sequence). The CDR3 bases are TGTGCCAGCAGCGGGACAACCCATGAGCAGTTCTTC. It yields the protein CASSGTTHEQFF.

This chain uses TRBV7-2 with TRBJ2-5; 8 nucleotides align to TRBD2. CDR3 size: 16 residues. Germline values: CDR1 SGHTA, CDR2 FQGNSA. V lost 1 base to trimming and J lost 5 bases; unmatched junction nucleotides: 9. The CDR3 sequence: CASSLDLAGPWETQYF. CDR3 in DNA: TGTGCCAGCAGCTTAGATTTAGCGGGACCTTGGGAGACCCAGTACTTC. The variable domain in full, with the rest retrieved from reference TRBV7-2 and TRBJ2-5, is GAGVSQSPSNKVTEKGKDVELRCDPISGHTALYWYRQSLGQGLEFLIYFQGNSAPDKSGLPSDRFSAERTGGSVSTLTIQRTQQEDSAVYLCASSLDLAGPWETQYFGPGTRLLVL.

V gene TRBV28 combines with J gene TRBJ2-7; D gene unclear. Trimming pared 2 bases from V and 3 bases from J, leaving 8 bases between. The length of the CDR3 is 13 residues. CDR1 and CDR2 (germline): MDHEN, SYDVKM. The CDR3 coding sequence is TGTGCCAGCAGTTTACCCCCTTACTACGAGCAGTACTTC. Its translation is CASSLPPYYEQYF.